A single sample is the source of the 18 T cell receptor beta chains below, sequenced in a study of T-cell reconstitution after alpha-beta-depleted transplantation in children. Preparation of the TCRbeta library was carried out with unique molecular identifiers. TCRdb used MiXCR to reprocess the PCR reads, holding one entry per CDR3 protein. The sample contains 600,000 to 700,000 distinct CDR3 sequences, around 13% of which appear only once. Specimen: PBMCs, collected before TCRalphabeta/CD19-depleted stem cell transplant. Source of these receptors: a girl between 2 and 10 years old with congenital amegakaryocytic thrombocytopenia, due to receive a stem cell transplant.

This clonotype was observed a handful of times. This rearrangement joins TRBV15 to TRBJ2-1; tentatively, D is TRBD1 (6 bases). The germline gives CDR1 LNHNV, CDR2 YYDKDF (reference sequence). The V end was cut by 0 bases, the J end by 4 bases, with 22 bases between. The CDR3 loop spans 19 amino acids. As DNA, the CDR3 is TGTGCCACCAGCAGAGAAGGACAGTTGTCTCGGTTTGTTTACAATGAGCAGTTCTTC. As protein: CATSREGQLSRFVYNEQFF. Full variable domain (rest looked up from reference TRBV15 and TRBJ2-1): DAMVIQNPRYQVTQFGKPVTLSCSQTLNHNVMYWYQQKSSQAPKLLFHYYDKDFNNEADTPDNFQSRRPNTSFCFLDIRSPGLGDTAMYLCATSREGQLSRFVYNEQFFGPGTRLTVL.

This clonotype was seen repeatedly, ten times or more. The J gene is TRBJ2-1, the V gene TRBV29-1; 7 bases match TRBD1. Trimming removed 4 bases from V and 7 bases from J; junction bases left unmatched: 7. The CDR3 contains 13 residues. In germline, CDR1 is SQVTM, CDR2 ANQGSEA. The CDR3 region is CSVAVTGLNEQFF. The CDR3 bases are TGCAGCGTTGCCGTGACAGGGTTGAATGAGCAGTTCTTC.

The DNA for the CDR3 is TGTGCCAGCAGCTCGAGCTTCGGGACTAGTTACAATGAGCAGTTCTTC. This sequence encodes CASSSSFGTSYNEQFF. The rearrangement uses TRBV7-9 and TRBJ2-1, with 8 positions matching TRBD2. CDR1 SEHNR and CDR2 FQNEAQ come from the germline V gene (reference sequence). Trimming at V came to 4 bases and at J to 4 bases, leaving 9 bases not matched to a gene. This CDR3 is built from 16 residues.

The table lists this clonotype with a few counts. The chain joins TRBV5-6 to TRBJ1-1, with 7 bases fitting TRBD1. CDR3 length: 17 residues. Per germline, CDR1 SGHDT and CDR2 YYEEEE. Losses at the gene ends were 1 base for V and 3 bases for J; bases not matched to a gene: 12. CDR3: CASSLRPGTVKDTEAFF. CDR3 DNA sequence: TGTGCCAGCAGCTTGCGCCCTGGGACAGTTAAGGACACTGAAGCTTTCTTT.

The sample holds many counts of this clonotype. This sequence joins TRBV5-1 and TRBJ2-3; 9 nucleotides align to TRBD1. V was pared by 4 bases and J by 4 bases, with 10 bases of the junction left unmatched. Per the germline V gene, CDR1 is SGHRS and CDR2 is YFSETQ. The CDR3 sequence is 16 residues long. The CDR3: CASSRAGTGFADTQYF. In DNA form, the CDR3 reads TGCGCCAGCAGCAGGGCCGGGACAGGGTTCGCAGATACGCAGTATTTT.

This clonotype turned up a few times. The rearrangement links TRBV12-3 or TRBV12-4 to TRBJ1-5; unclear D gene. V was clipped by 3 bases and J by 3 bases, with 9 bases between them. This CDR3 contains 14 residues. The CDR3 reads CASSFARNNQPQHF. The CDR3 coding sequence is TGTGCCAGCAGTTTCGCCAGAAACAATCAGCCCCAGCATTTT.

This clonotype was counted many times. The chain is built from TRBV28 and TRBJ2-4, with D hard to call. Trimming cost V 5 bases and J 8 bases, with 7 bases left between them. Germline CDR1 MDHEN, CDR2 SYDVKM. This CDR3 has 11 amino acids. CDR3 bases: TGTGCCAGCAGTCAAAGGGACATTCAGTACTTC. Translation gives CASSQRDIQYF.

In its sample, this clonotype was seen many times. This chain connects TRBV7-9 to TRBJ2-1; 11 nucleotides agree with TRBD2. Germline values: CDR1 SEHNR, CDR2 FQNEAQ (reference sequence). The CDR3 consists of 16 residues. The V segment lost 0 bases and the J segment 9 bases; nucleotides outside the gene matches: 7. CDR3 DNA: TGTGCCAGCAGCTTAGCGGATCTAGCGGGAGGATTTGAGCAGTTCTTC. This translates into CASSLADLAGGFEQFF.

This clonotype was recorded at least ten times. J is TRBJ2-3 and V is TRBV20-1; 7 nucleotides match TRBD2. CDR1 and CDR2 (germline): DFQATT, SNEGSKA (reference sequence). Unmatched junction bases numbered 9, after V lost 4 bases and J lost 2 bases. CDR3 length: 15 residues. The CDR3 nucleotides are TGCAGTGCTACCCTACTAGCGCGAATCACAGATACGCAGTATTTT. Residues: CSATLLARITDTQYF.

This chain connects TRBV20-1 to TRBJ2-7; TRBD2 matches at 7 bases. Germline V gene data show CDR1 as DFQATT and CDR2 as SNEGSKA (reference sequence). Trimming removed 5 bases from V and 7 bases from J; junction bases left unmatched: 26. This CDR3 contains 18 residues. The CDR3 sequence: CSAGQFPNPRAGAREQYF. Here the CDR3 DNA reads TGCAGTGCTGGCCAATTCCCTAATCCGAGGGCGGGAGCTCGAGAGCAGTACTTC.

About this clonotype: Given a much more abundant clone one base away, this may be a read error. The CDR3 nucleotides read TGTGCCAGCAGTTTAAGGACAGTTGGAAACACCATGTATTTT. Translation gives CASSLRTVGNTMYF. This sequence joins TRBV12-3 or TRBV12-4 and TRBJ1-3, with D perhaps matching TRBD1 (6 bases). This CDR3 is built from 14 residues.

The CDR3 bases are TGCAGCGCCGGACTAGGGTCCTACAATGAGCAGTTCTTC. This codes for CSAGLGSYNEQFF. The chain has TRBV29-1 and TRBJ2-1; 7 bases align to TRBD2. Germline V gene lookup returns CDR1 SQVTM and CDR2 ANQGSEA. Trimming took 7 bases from V and 1 from J; bases not matched to a gene: 4. The CDR3 consists of 13 residues.

This clonotype was detected ten times or more. The chain employs TRBV5-1 and TRBJ2-5, with D possibly TRBD2 on 5 matching bases. The CDR3 runs 15 residues. Trimming took 5 bases from V and 2 from J, leaving 16 bases between them. Per the germline V gene, CDR1 is SGHRS and CDR2 is YFSETQ. CDR3 in amino acids: CASSSIGIKQETQYF. CDR3 DNA sequence: TGCGCCAGCAGTTCGATCGGGATAAAGCAAGAGACCCAGTACTTC.

V usage is TRBV30 and J usage is TRBJ1-1, with TRBD1 as a possible D gene (5 bases). The CDR3 length is 13 residues. Germline CDR1 is GTSNPN and CDR2 is SVGIG (reference sequence). The V gene lost 5 bases and the J gene lost 4 bases, with 14 bases spanning the gap. The CDR3 loop is CAWGVGHGTEAFF. CDR3 nucleotides: TGTGCCTGGGGGGTCGGACATGGCACTGAAGCTTTCTTT.

This clonotype turned up a few times. The chain carries TRBV20-1 and TRBJ2-1; 10 positions agree with TRBD2. This CDR3 comprises 16 residues. Trimming removed 6 bases from V and 3 bases from J; junction bases left unmatched: 11. Germline-derived CDR1 and CDR2 are DFQATT and SNEGSKA (reference sequence). The CDR3 loop reads CSAYVLAGDVYNEQFF. The CDR3 bases are TGCAGTGCCTACGTCCTAGCGGGAGATGTCTACAATGAGCAGTTCTTC.

This sequence joins TRBV5-1 and TRBJ2-1, with 8 bases lining up with TRBD1. There are 16 residues in the CDR3. V lost 1 base, J lost 2 bases, and 5 bases stayed unmatched. CDR1 SGHRS and CDR2 YFSETQ come from the germline V gene. The CDR3 DNA reads as TGCGCCAGCAGCTTGTACTCGGACAGGGCCTACAATGAGCAGTTCTTC. Translation: CASSLYSDRAYNEQFF.

A few counts support this clonotype. CDR3 sequence reads: CSISGRNEQFF. In DNA form, the CDR3 reads TGCAGCATTAGCGGGAGGAATGAGCAGTTCTTC. The J gene is TRBJ2-1, the V gene TRBV29-1, with 10 bases that match TRBD2. Germline CDR1 is SQVTM and CDR2 is ANQGSEA. Trimming took 8 bases from V and 7 from J; bases not matched to a gene: 2. This CDR3 has 11 residues.

A note on this clonotype: This may arise from a read error, as a much more abundant clone is one base away. The V call is TRBV24-1, the J call TRBJ2-3; no definite D call. The CDR3 runs to 14 residues. CDR1 KGHDR and CDR2 SFDVKD come from the germline V gene. CDR3 residues: CATSDLATTDMQYF. The CDR3 DNA reads as TGTGCCACCAGTGATTTGGCTACCACAGATATGCAGTATTTT.